Listed below are T cell receptor beta chains from one sample, sequenced in a study of STAT5B mutations in CD4+ large granular lymphocyte leukemia. Repertoires were generated with immunoSEQ multiplex PCR, while TCRdb's copy carries only in-frame clones and drops some. In the table there are tens of thousands of clones, about 81% of which are singletons. Sequencing was performed on CD4+ T cells from blood buffy coats. The receptors derive from a human donor in good health. CDR3s include the opening cysteine and the closing phenylalanine or tryptophan. The D gene is left open where the match is weak. Where a row states a size, it is once, few, many or the class of an expanded clone; other rows omit it.

D | J | size | V | CDR3 | DNA
NA | TRBJ2-7 | NA | TRBV19 | CASSIQGGYEQYF | TGTGCCAGTAGTATACAGGGGGGCTACGAGCAGTACTTC
TRBD1 | TRBJ2-7 | NA | TRBV5-6 | CASSNTRTGLFSYEQYF | TGTGCCAGCAGCAACACCAGGACAGGCCTCTTCTCCTACGAGCAGTACTTC
NA | TRBJ2-1 | NA | TRBV7-2 | CASSLAPRNEQFF | TGTGCCAGCAGCTTAGCGCCAAGGAATGAGCAGTTCTTC
NA | TRBJ1-2 | NA | TRBV7-9 | CASSPGQHGYTF | TGTGCCAGCAGCCCCGGCCAGCATGGCTACACCTTC
TRBD1 | TRBJ1-2 | NA | TRBV6-6 | CASSYPVQGHYGYTF | TGTGCCAGCAGTTACCCCGTACAGGGGCACTATGGCTACACCTTC
TRBD1 | TRBJ1-5 | NA | TRBV6-6 | CASSQGAGQPQHF | TGTGCCAGCAGCCAGGGGGCGGGACAGCCCCAGCATTTT
NA | TRBJ1-2 | NA | TRBV28 | CASTQQDNYGYTF | TGTGCCAGCACCCAACAGGACAACTATGGCTACACCTTC
TRBD1 | TRBJ1-1 | NA | TRBV7-6 | CASSSRQGHEAFF | TGTGCCAGCAGCAGCAGACAGGGGCATGAAGCTTTCTTT
NA | TRBJ2-7 | NA | TRBV7-7 | CASSLERGPAYEQYF | TGTGCTAGCAGCTTAGAAAGGGGCCCCGCCTACGAGCAGTACTTC
NA | TRBJ2-1 | once | TRBV19 | CASSLRQGRATSGNNEQFF | TGTGCCAGTAGCCTTCGACAGGGGAGAGCTACTAGCGGTAACAATGAGCAGTTCTTC
NA | TRBJ2-5 | NA | TRBV6-5 | CASRLTFSQETQYF | TGTGCCAGCAGACTCACTTTTTCCCAAGAGACCCAGTACTTC
NA | TRBJ2-4 | NA | TRBV12-5 | CASGLLERGNIQYF | TGTGCTAGTGGTTTGCTCGAACGGGGAAACATTCAGTACTTC
NA | TRBJ2-7 | NA | TRBV7-2 | CASSTPPLEQYF | TGTGCCAGCAGTACTCCTCCTTTAGAGCAGTACTTC
NA | TRBJ2-6 | NA | TRBV4-3 | CASSHFNQGTGANVLTF | TGCGCCAGCAGCCACTTTAATCAGGGGACTGGGGCCAACGTCCTGACTTTC
NA | TRBJ1-1 | NA | TRBV7-2 | CASSHLRGGTEAFF | TGTGCCAGCAGCCACCTGCGGGGAGGGACTGAAGCTTTCTTT
NA | TRBJ2-2 | NA | TRBV4-3 | CASSQGEGFGVLGDGGELFF | TGCGCCAGCAGCCAAGGCGAGGGTTTTGGGGTATTGGGGGACGGCGGGGAGCTGTTTTTT
NA | TRBJ1-3 | NA | TRBV7-2 | CASSSYTGNTIYF | TGTGCCAGCAGCTCATACACTGGAAACACCATATATTTT
TRBD2 | TRBJ2-7 | few | TRBV4-2 | CASSRYPQAGEFYEQYF | TGTGCCAGCAGCCGCTACCCCCAAGCGGGAGAGTTCTACGAGCAGTACTTC
NA | TRBJ2-2 | NA | TRBV7-2 | CASSLAGGGNTGELFF | TGTGCCAGCAGCTTAGCGGGAGGGGGAAACACCGGGGAGCTGTTTTTT
NA | TRBJ1-5 | NA | TRBV19 | CASTKDINQPQHF | TGTGCCAGTACCAAGGACATAAATCAGCCCCAGCATTTT
TRBD1 | TRBJ2-7 | NA | TRBV7-2 | CASSLPSGGTGAYEQYF | TGTGCCAGCAGCTTACCTTCCGGCGGGACAGGGGCCTACGAGCAGTACTTC
NA | TRBJ1-4 | NA | TRBV19 | CASSWPGTPDEKLFF | TGTGCCAGTAGTTGGCCCGGGACCCCTGATGAAAAACTGTTTTTT
TRBD2 | TRBJ2-7 | NA | TRBV6-5 | CASRDRGLAGYEQYF | TGTGCCAGCAGGGACCGCGGACTAGCGGGTTATGAGCAGTACTTC
NA | TRBJ1-2 | NA | TRBV6-5 | CASSYSQGPNYGYTF | TGTGCCAGCAGTTACTCTCAGGGACCTAACTATGGCTACACCTTC
TRBD1 | TRBJ1-1 | few | TRBV5-1 | CASSKDRGNTEAFF | TGCGCCAGCAGCAAGGACAGGGGGAACACTGAAGCTTTCTTT
NA | TRBJ1-5 | NA | TRBV19 | CASRLQSMGDQPQHF | TGTGCCAGTAGATTACAGTCTATGGGTGATCAGCCCCAGCATTTT
TRBD1 | TRBJ2-1 | NA | TRBV2 | CASMPDRGSYNEQFF | TGTGCCAGCATGCCCGACAGGGGGAGTTACAATGAGCAGTTCTTC
NA | TRBJ2-1 | few | TRBV14 | CASSQGILVNEQFF | TGTGCCAGCAGCCAAGGTATTTTAGTCAATGAGCAGTTCTTC
TRBD2 | TRBJ2-3 | NA | TRBV5-1 | CASSSRTSGSTDTQYF | TGCGCCAGCAGCTCCCGGACTAGCGGAAGCACAGATACGCAGTATTTT
NA | TRBJ2-1 | few | TRBV7-2 | CASSSAGLPRDEQFF | TGTGCCAGCAGCTCAGCCGGACTACCCCGGGATGAGCAGTTCTTC
NA | TRBJ2-3 | few | TRBV28 | CASSLVGGTPLDRDTQYF | TGTGCCAGCAGTTTAGTCGGCGGCACACCCTTAGATAGAGATACGCAGTATTTT
NA | TRBJ2-3 | few | TRBV7-6 | CASSPNTDTQYF | TGTGCCAGCAGCCCAAACACAGATACGCAGTATTTT
NA | TRBJ1-2 | NA | TRBV7-9 | CASSLVGGRGYTF | TGTGCCAGCAGCTTAGTTGGAGGGCGAGGCTACACCTTC
TRBD1 | TRBJ1-6 | NA | TRBV29-1 | CSVTTGTENSPLHF | TGCAGCGTTACCACCGGGACAGAGAATTCACCCCTCCACTTT
TRBD1 | TRBJ1-5 | NA | TRBV5-6 | CASNLRGTQPQHF | TGTGCCAGCAACCTCAGGGGGACTCAGCCCCAGCATTTT
TRBD1 | TRBJ1-2 | few | TRBV5-4 | CASSRTVRGRAISGGYTF | TGTGCCAGCAGTCGAACTGTGAGGGGGCGAGCCATTTCTGGTGGCTACACCTTC
TRBD1 | TRBJ1-5 | few | TRBV29-1 | CSVEDWTGYSNQPQHF | TGCAGCGTTGAAGATTGGACAGGGTATAGCAATCAGCCCCAGCATTTT
TRBD1 | TRBJ2-5 | NA | TRBV2 | CASRAGTVQETQYF | TGTGCCAGCAGAGCCGGGACAGTCCAAGAGACCCAGTACTTC
TRBD1 | TRBJ2-7 | once | TRBV5-1 | CASSLAAGQGYYEQYF | TGCGCCAGCAGCTTGGCCGCGGGACAGGGGTACTACGAGCAGTACTTC
NA | TRBJ1-4 | NA | TRBV29-1 | CSVLDRGLFF | TGCAGCGTATTGGATAGGGGGCTGTTTTTT
TRBD1 | TRBJ1-5 | NA | TRBV19 | CASRAGTGFNQPQHF | TGTGCCAGTAGGGCCGGGACAGGGTTCAATCAGCCCCAGCATTTT
TRBD1 | TRBJ1-1 | NA | TRBV9 | CASSAGDRNTEAFF | TGTGCCAGCAGCGCCGGGGACAGAAACACTGAAGCTTTCTTT
NA | TRBJ1-1 | NA | TRBV10-1 | CASSDRSSGTTEAFF | TGCGCCAGCAGTGATCGGTCATCGGGGACTACTGAAGCTTTCTTT
TRBD1 | TRBJ1-6 | NA | TRBV7-9 | CASSPGTGHSPLHF | TGTGCCAGCAGTCCCGGGACAGGGCATTCACCCCTCCACTTT
TRBD2 | TRBJ2-3 | NA | TRBV30 | CAWSGGRGFPDTQYF | TGTGCCTGGAGTGGCGGGAGAGGGTTTCCCGATACGCAGTATTTT
TRBD1 | TRBJ2-7 | NA | TRBV18 | CASSKGQGVYEQYF | TGTGCCAGCTCCAAGGGACAGGGGGTCTACGAGCAGTACTTC
NA | TRBJ1-1 | few | TRBV30 | CAWSGRGRTEAFF | TGTGCCTGGTCGGGCCGAGGGAGAACTGAAGCTTTCTTT
NA | TRBJ2-3 | NA | TRBV30 | CAWGGRYTDTQYF | TGTGCCTGGGGTGGTAGGTACACAGATACGCAGTATTTT
TRBD2 | TRBJ2-7 | few | TRBV7-2 | CASSPGLAGALGEQYF | TGTGCCAGCAGCCCAGGACTAGCGGGAGCCCTAGGGGAGCAGTACTTC
TRBD1 | TRBJ1-5 | NA | TRBV28 | CASLGTGAYQPQHF | TGTGCCAGCCTCGGGACAGGGGCATATCAGCCCCAGCATTTT
NA | TRBJ2-7 | NA | TRBV10-2 | CASGGGNEQYF | TGCGCCAGCGGCGGAGGTAACGAGCAGTACTTC
TRBD1 | TRBJ1-5 | NA | TRBV19 | CASSIGTGGGQPQHF | TGTGCCAGTAGTATAGGTACAGGGGGTGGTCAGCCCCAGCATTTT
NA | TRBJ1-1 | NA | TRBV19 | CASSIPSRTEAFF | TGTGCCAGTAGTATCCCGTCGAGAACTGAAGCTTTCTTT
TRBD2 | TRBJ2-4 | NA | TRBV6-5 | CASSSGLAGAIQYF | TGTGCCAGCAGTTCCGGACTAGCGGGGGCCATTCAGTACTTC